This entry concerns a single TCR beta chain. The data belong to a study of blood T cell repertoires in COVID-19. Whole-study context: Acute and convalescent COVID-19 specimens originated in the United States, Italy and Spain. PBMCs, B-cell-depleted T cells, or T cells provided the cDNA or gDNA that made up the material.

Original methodology: How many nucleated cells were present was estimated from reference gene primer amplification. TCRdb keeps only in-frame clones here, not all; method: immunoSEQ multiplex PCR. The V and J calls and the clone size are those of that table, but D and trimming were determined from the DNA. This table has under 150,000 clones, approximately 85% appearing once. V lost 5 bases, J lost 3 bases, and 4 bases stayed unmatched. There are 13 residues in the CDR3. The receptor's source is a human donor in a cohort sampled during active COVID-19. This sequence joins TRBV12-3 or TRBV12-4 and TRBJ2-7, with 7 positions matching TRBD1. Sequenced sample: peripheral blood. Here the CDR3 reads CASSPGQVYEQYF. CDR3 sequence (DNA): TGTGCCAGCAGTCCAGGACAGGTCTACGAGCAGTACTTC.